This TCR beta chain was retrieved from a study of T cell repertoires in cytomegalovirus infection. On the study more broadly: Well-studied HLA-B-restricted epitopes and recently identified HLA-C-restricted epitopes of CMV were both used in the study. Public TCR beta signature analysis indicated the presence of both CMV infection and matching HLA type. Overall study findings and caveats: The ex vivo response was dominated by HLA-C-restricted CMV-specific TCR beta clonotypes. The cumulative frequency of public TCR beta families distinguished individuals who carried CMV together with the relevant HLA.

The CDR3 has 11 residues. The V gene's germline CDR1 is SGHVS and CDR2 FQNEAQ. V was pared by 8 bases and J by 7 bases, with 11 bases between. This clonotype was picked up a small number of times. The antigen is undetermined. TCRdb ran MiXCR on the reads and lists one entry per CDR3 protein. The sample lists tens of thousands of distinct CDR3 sequences; over 15% were seen once. This TCR derives from a human donor in good health (CMV status not recorded). Some clones in this sample may be carry-over from other donors' samples. The material was CD8+ T cells from cultured PBMCs, obtained from culture after CMV antigen stimulation. The chain combines TRBV7-8 with TRBJ2-5, with D unresolved. CDR3 nucleotide sequence: TGTGCCAGCTTCAGCCCGGGGACCCAGTACTTC. This codes for CASFSPGTQYF.